The 27 T cell receptor beta chains below all came from one sample that was sequenced in a study of siplizumab effects on memory and regulatory T cells. Produced via immunoSEQ multiplex PCR; TCRdb's table is partial and in-frame only. The data contain some 88,000 clones, more than 80% of them seen just once; the ten biggest clones take up more than 14%. The sequenced sample was CD4+ T cells sorted from blood. The receptors originated from a human donor in good health.

This clone has just one count. CDR3 sequence (DNA): TGTGCCAGCAGCCCGGGGACTAGCGGGCTCACAGATACGCAGTATTTT. Amino acids: CASSPGTSGLTDTQYF. This chain uses TRBV5-8 with TRBJ2-3, with 12 bases fitting TRBD2. V was pared by 4 bases and J by 2 bases, with 5 bases of the junction left unmatched. CDR3 length equals 16 residues. CDR1 is SGHTS, CDR2 YDEGEE, per germline.

V is TRBV19 and J is TRBJ2-2, with 9 positions matching TRBD2. The CDR3 totals 15 residues. With V trimmed by 6 bases and J by 4 bases, 6 bases remained unmatched. Germline CDR1 is LNHDA and CDR2 is SQIVND (reference sequence). The chain's CDR3 is CASRVLAGTTGELFF. In nucleotides, the CDR3 is TGTGCCAGTAGGGTACTAGCGGGTACCACCGGGGAGCTGTTTTTT.

The chain is built from TRBV4-1 and TRBJ2-7; D unclear. The CDR3 has 16 residues. V lost 0 bases and J 4 bases, leaving 16 bases between the germline ends. The germline CDR1 and CDR2 sequences are MGHRA and YSYEKL. Here the CDR3 reads CASSQDFRGDGYEQYF. The CDR3 DNA sequence: TGCGCCAGCAGCCAAGATTTTCGCGGAGATGGGTACGAGCAGTACTTC.

The genes are TRBV27 and TRBJ2-7; perhaps TRBD1 as D (6 bases). The V gene lost 6 bases and the J gene lost 1 base, with 13 bases spanning the gap. CDR1 MNHEY and CDR2 SMNVEV come from the germline V gene (reference sequence). This CDR3 is built from 14 residues. In DNA form, the CDR3 reads TGTGCCAGCAGACGCGAAGGACAGTCCTACGAGCAGTACTTC. It specifies CASRREGQSYEQYF.

The V gene is TRBV30, the J gene TRBJ1-1; D ambiguous. This CDR3 region has 12 residues. V was trimmed by 2 bases and J by 4 bases, leaving 8 bases between them. Germline V gene sequence: CDR1 GTSNPN, CDR2 SVGIG (reference sequence). The CDR3 DNA is TGTGCCTGGAGTCTCAGGTCCACTGAAGCTTTCTTT. Its protein is CAWSLRSTEAFF.

The rearrangement links TRBV5-1 to TRBJ2-3; D call uncertain. Trimming left V 4 bases short and J 0 bases short, with 6 bases between. Germline V gene sequence: CDR1 SGHRS, CDR2 YFSETQ. The CDR3 loop spans 13 amino acids. The CDR3 DNA reads TGCGCCAGCAGCCCCCTTAGCACAGATACGCAGTATTTT. It yields the protein CASSPLSTDTQYF.

The chain couples TRBV7-2 to TRBJ2-2; weak D call: TRBD2 (7 bases). Trimming shortened V by 5 bases and J by 7 bases, and 14 bases separated the two germline ends. Germline V gene lookup returns CDR1 SGHTA and CDR2 FQGNSA. The CDR3 length is 14 residues. The CDR3 loop reads CASSGRGGIGELFF. DNA for the CDR3: TGTGCCAGCAGCGGTAGGGGGGGCATCGGGGAGCTGTTTTTT.

The gene calls are TRBV14 and TRBJ2-1; 8 bases align to TRBD1. Trimming at V came to 4 bases and at J to 4 bases, leaving 9 bases not matched to a gene. This CDR3 is built from 16 residues. Germline lookup yields CDR1 SGHDN and CDR2 FVKESK. CDR3 in amino acids: CASSPRTGRRYNEQFF. In nucleotides, the CDR3 is TGTGCCAGCAGCCCGAGGACAGGGAGGAGATACAATGAGCAGTTCTTC. The entire variable domain, with the rest obtained from reference TRBV14 and TRBJ2-1, is as follows: EAGVTQFPSHSVIEKGQTVTLRCDPISGHDNLYWYRRVMGKEIKFLLHFVKESKQDESGMPNNRFLAERTGGTYSTLKVQPAELEDSGVYFCASSPRTGRRYNEQFFGPGTRLTVL.

V gene TRBV9 combines with J gene TRBJ2-5; D unresolved. Germline loops: CDR1 SGDLS, CDR2 YYNGEE. CDR3 size: 12 residues. The V gene lost 0 bases and the J gene lost 4 bases, with 4 bases spanning the gap. CDR3: CASSVGGETQYF. The CDR3 bases are TGTGCCAGCAGCGTAGGCGGAGAGACCCAGTACTTC.

The V call is TRBV29-1, the J call TRBJ2-1; 8 positions match TRBD2. The ends lost 6 bases at V and 9 bases at J; junction bases unmatched: 16. The CDR3 loop spans 15 amino acids. Germline CDR1 reads SQVTM; CDR2 reads ANQGSEA. CDR3 region: CSVHEGLAPSSEQFF. In DNA form, the CDR3 reads TGCAGCGTCCACGAAGGACTAGCCCCGAGCAGTGAGCAGTTCTTC.

This clone was seen once. This sequence joins TRBV7-8 and TRBJ2-5; TRBD2 might be the D (5 bases). V lost 4 bases and J lost 7, with 10 bases in between. Looked up from germline, CDR1 is SGHVS and CDR2 is FQNEAQ. The CDR3 runs 12 residues. This chain's CDR3 is CASSSGYGTQYF. Here the CDR3 DNA reads TGTGCCAGCAGCTCGGGATACGGGACCCAGTACTTC.

CDR3 DNA sequence: TGTGCCTGGAGTGTAGTAAACATGAACACTGAAGCTTTCTTT. This codes for CAWSVVNMNTEAFF. V and J are TRBV30 and TRBJ1-1; D unresolved. Trimming stripped 0 bases from V and 0 bases from J, with 8 bases between. The CDR3 spans 14 residues. CDR1 is GTSNPN, CDR2 SVGIG, per germline (reference sequence).

V and J are TRBV9 and TRBJ2-5; the D is unclear. CDR3 length equals 14 residues. Per the germline V gene, CDR1 is SGDLS and CDR2 is YYNGEE. Trimming removed 2 bases at V and 5 bases at J, with 13 bases between. The chain's CDR3 is CASSVSQGAETQYF. CDR3 bases: TGTGCCAGCAGCGTGTCCCAAGGTGCGGAGACCCAGTACTTC. Combining the CDR3 with reference TRBV9 and TRBJ2-5 gives the whole variable domain DSGVTQTPKHLITATGQRVTLRCSPRSGDLSVYWYQQSLDQGLQFLIQYYNGEERAKGNILERFSAQQFPDLHSELNLSSLELGDSALYFCASSVSQGAETQYFGPGTRLLVL.

This rearrangement joins TRBV27 to TRBJ1-2; 10 bases match TRBD1. The CDR3 covers 16 residues. Trimming at V came to 6 bases and at J to 2 bases, leaving 9 bases not matched to a gene. Germline V lookup: CDR1 MNHEY, CDR2 SMNVEV (reference sequence). The CDR3 sequence is CASRTPGQGPNYGYTF. The DNA of the CDR3 is TGTGCCAGCAGGACGCCGGGACAGGGGCCCAACTATGGCTACACCTTC.

J is TRBJ2-2 and V is TRBV19; 7 bases fit TRBD1. V was pared by 4 bases and J by 1 base, with 3 bases of the junction left unmatched. This CDR3 is built from 15 residues. Per the germline V gene, CDR1 is LNHDA and CDR2 is SQIVND (reference sequence). The CDR3 nucleotides read TGTGCCAGTAGTACGGGACAGCGGAACACCGGGGAGCTGTTTTTT. Translating gives CASSTGQRNTGELFF.

This chain uses TRBV5-1 with TRBJ2-1; D is unresolved. Looked up from germline, CDR1 is SGHRS and CDR2 is YFSETQ. The length of the CDR3 is 14 residues. Trimming removed 3 bases at V and 6 bases at J, with 13 bases between. CDR3 nucleotides: TGCGCCAGCAGCTCCGGACCATCACGCAATGAGCAGTTCTTC. It specifies CASSSGPSRNEQFF.

DNA of the CDR3: TGTGCCAGCAGCGTAGGGCGAGGGGACAGGGCGACAGATACGCAGTATTTT. It encodes CASSVGRGDRATDTQYF. This rearrangement joins TRBV9 to TRBJ2-3; 9 bases are a match to TRBD1. Germline-derived CDR1 and CDR2 are SGDLS and YYNGEE. The CDR3 totals 17 residues. The V gene end was trimmed by 0 bases and the J gene end by 3 bases; junction bases not matched to a gene: 8.

The chain joins TRBV2 to TRBJ2-1; D is unresolved. In germline, CDR1 is SNHLY, CDR2 FYNNEI. Trimming cost V 7 bases and J 7 bases, with 14 bases left between them. The CDR3 is 13 amino acids. The CDR3 is CASTKGWLNEQFF. The CDR3 coding sequence is TGTGCCAGCACCAAGGGTTGGTTGAATGAGCAGTTCTTC. Supplemented by reference TRBV2 and TRBJ2-1, the full variable domain reads EPEVTQTPSHQVTQMGQEVILRCVPISNHLYFYWYRQILGQKVEFLVSFYNNEISEKSEIFDDQFSVERPDGSNFTLKIRSTKLEDSAMYFCASTKGWLNEQFFGPGTRLTVL.

This chain connects TRBV5-5 to TRBJ2-7; D remains ambiguous. The germline CDR1 and CDR2 sequences are SGHKS and YYEKEE (reference sequence). V was clipped by 5 bases and J by 2 bases, with 17 bases between them. This CDR3 is built from 15 residues. This CDR3 reads CASSLDLDPAYEQYF. The CDR3 DNA sequence: TGTGCCAGCAGTCTTGACCTAGACCCAGCCTACGAGCAGTACTTC.

This chain uses TRBV29-1 with TRBJ2-3; the match to TRBD2 covers 7 bases. V lost 6 bases, J lost 0 bases, and 9 bases stayed unmatched. The CDR3 covers 15 residues. Germline assignment: CDR1 SQVTM and CDR2 ANQGSEA. DNA of the CDR3: TGCAGCGTCAGAGGGGTTAGCGGGAGCACAGATACGCAGTATTTT. As protein: CSVRGVSGSTDTQYF.

The V gene is TRBV11-3, the J gene TRBJ1-3; 9 nucleotides agree with TRBD1. Germline V gives CDR1 SGHNT, CDR2 YENEEA. CDR3 length: 14 amino acids. With 4 bases clipped from V and 6 bases from J, the junction kept 4 bases outside the gene matches. CDR3 sequence reads: CASSSGQGQNTIYF. The CDR3, as DNA: TGTGCCAGCAGCTCGGGACAGGGTCAAAACACCATATATTTT.

This rearrangement joins TRBV7-2 to TRBJ2-3, with TRBD2 matching 14 bases. Per germline, CDR1 SGHTA and CDR2 FQGNSA. This CDR3 contains 16 residues. With 4 bases clipped from V and 5 bases from J, the junction kept 5 bases outside the gene matches. Here the CDR3 reads CASSWGTSGRQDTQYF. CDR3 nucleotide sequence: TGTGCCAGCAGCTGGGGGACTAGCGGGAGACAAGATACGCAGTATTTT.

This chain links TRBV30 with TRBJ2-5; no definite D call. In germline, CDR1 is GTSNPN, CDR2 SVGIG (reference sequence). The V gene lost 1 base and the J gene lost 2 bases, with 8 bases spanning the gap. CDR3 size: 13 residues. CDR3 nucleotides: TGTGCCTGGAGTGGCAGTACACAAGAGACCCAGTACTTC. Translation: CAWSGSTQETQYF.

The genes are TRBV5-4 and TRBJ2-1, with D unclear. V shed 0 bases and J shed 8 bases, with 15 bases lying between them. The germline gives CDR1 SGHNT, CDR2 YYREEE (reference sequence). The CDR3 covers 15 residues. The CDR3 region is CASSLAPRSMDEQFF. The CDR3, as DNA: TGTGCCAGCAGCTTGGCCCCTCGATCGATGGATGAGCAGTTCTTC.

A note on this clone: The junction departs from germline at one end; a sequencing error may be responsible. The V gene is TRBV5-1, the J gene TRBJ2-3; tentative D call: TRBD2 (7 bases). The CDR3 has 15 amino acids. Germline CDR1 is SGHRS and CDR2 is YFSETQ. CDR3 nucleotides: TGCGCCCGCAGCTTGGGGGGGGCCAGCACAGATACGCAGTATTTT. It yields the protein CARSLGGASTDTQYF.

CDR3 sequence (DNA): TGTGCCAGCAGTTTATGGAGTGCAACTAATGAAAAACTGTTTTTT. Translating it yields CASSLWSATNEKLFF. The genes are TRBV28 and TRBJ1-4; D is undetermined. Trimming stripped 0 bases from V and 0 bases from J, with 5 bases between. This CDR3 spans 15 amino acids. Germline-derived CDR1 and CDR2 are MDHEN and SYDVKM.

Notes on this clone: The same CDR3 arises from other DNA sequences in this sample as well. The chain recombines TRBV2 with TRBJ2-2, with a possible D match to TRBD2 (7 bases). V lost 7 bases, J lost 5 bases, and 23 bases lay in between. The CDR3 covers 17 residues. Per germline, CDR1 SNHLY and CDR2 FYNNEI. Here the CDR3 reads CASNRRGGLAATGELFF. CDR3 bases: TGTGCCAGCAATCGAAGGGGGGGTCTAGCAGCAACCGGGGAGCTGTTTTTT.